The clone carrying this TCR beta chain has more than one count but fewer than ten. Its antigen is as yet unknown. The CDR3 totals 14 residues. Trimming left V 0 bases short and J 0 bases short, with 3 bases between. Germline lookup yields CDR1 KGHSH and CDR2 LQKENI. This sample was included in a study of cytomegalovirus exposure and HLA in healthy donors. General study points: Despite most TCR sequences being rare, some public TCRs occurred in many donors. Several V segments, TRBV6-2 and TRBV6-3 among them, could not be told apart and were dropped. In a later analysis, V- and J-gene trimming of beta chains associated with a DCLRE1C missense variant, replicated independently.

The primer mix had 60 Vbeta and 13 Jbeta primers. Original data processing: About 11 million shared chains were among the about 80 million unique TCR beta chains that a later analysis counted. Profiled with immunoSEQ multiplex PCR; TCRdb holds only in-frame clones, not every one. That table is the source of V, J and clone size, and D and trimming were worked out from the DNA. The sample shows over 150,000 clones, roughly four fifths of them seen only once. The genes are TRBV18 and TRBJ1-5; the D is unclear. Source material: PBMCs. The source is a man in his sixties in good health and CMV-seronegative. The CDR3 here is CASSPPNSNQPQHF. In DNA form, the CDR3 reads TGTGCCAGCTCACCACCTAATAGCAATCAGCCCCAGCATTTT.